A single sample is the source of the 30 T cell receptor beta chains below, sequenced in a study of blood T cells in healthy people across ages. The authors ran a second PCR of roughly 6 to 12 cycles using a sample-barcoded 5' primer and a J-beta primer mix. TCRdb used MiXCR to reprocess the 5' RACE reads, holding one entry per CDR3 protein. Among over 1,500,000 distinct CDR3 sequences listed, about 49% were seen once. The specimen was blood. Every receptor here comes from a woman in her thirties or forties in good health.

This clonotype has only a few counts. The chain employs TRBV7-2 and TRBJ2-5, with TRBD2 as a possible D gene (5 bases). Deletions cut 5 bases from V and 5 bases from J, with 12 bases between. The CDR3 contains 13 residues. Germline assignment: CDR1 SGHTA and CDR2 FQGNSA. CDR3 loop: CASSEARVETQYF. The CDR3 DNA sequence: TGTGCCAGCAGCGAAGCGAGGGTGGAGACCCAGTACTTC. Drawing the rest from reference TRBV7-2 and TRBJ2-5, the complete variable domain is GAGVSQSPSNKVTEKGKDVELRCDPISGHTALYWYRQSLGQGLEFLIYFQGNSAPDKSGLPSDRFSAERTGGSVSTLTIQRTQQEDSAVYLCASSEARVETQYFGPGTRLLVL.

The chain links TRBV6-2 or TRBV6-3 to TRBJ1-6; the D is unclear. CDR1 MNHEY and CDR2 SVGEGT come from the germline V gene. CDR3 length equals 12 residues. V shed 5 bases and J shed 10 bases, with 9 bases lying between them. The CDR3 nucleotides read TGTGCCAGCAGTCGCGACGTGTCACCCCTCCACTTT. It yields the protein CASSRDVSPLHF.

This clonotype was observed a single time. This rearrangement joins TRBV15 to TRBJ1-2; 7 positions agree with TRBD1. CDR1 LNHNV and CDR2 YYDKDF come from the germline V gene (reference sequence). The CDR3 runs 14 residues. V was pared by 6 bases and J by 5 bases, with 9 bases of the junction left unmatched. The DNA of the CDR3 is TGTGCCACCAGTCGTCGAGGGACAGAGTATGGCTACACCTTC. It specifies CATSRRGTEYGYTF.

The chain uses TRBV27 and TRBJ1-2; 8 positions agree with TRBD1. V lost 8 bases and J lost 8; bases outside the gene matches: 13. Germline lookup yields CDR1 MNHEY and CDR2 SMNVEV (reference sequence). This CDR3 is built from 14 residues. The CDR3 is CASSTAQGAGGYTF. The CDR3 bases are TGTGCCAGCTCCACCGCGCAGGGGGCCGGGGGCTACACCTTC.

The rearrangement joins TRBV20-1 to TRBJ2-7; 8 bases line up with TRBD2. J gave up 4 bases and V 3 bases, and 5 bases lay outside the gene matches. The CDR3 loop spans 13 amino acids. The V gene's germline CDR1 is DFQATT and CDR2 SNEGSKA (reference sequence). CDR3 coding DNA: TGCAGTGCTAGTAGGAGCGGGGGTTACGAGCAGTACTTC. Translating gives CSASRSGGYEQYF.

This clonotype was seen more than once but under ten times. The chain carries TRBV6-5 and TRBJ2-3; maybe TRBD1 (5 bases). Germline V lookup: CDR1 MNHEY, CDR2 SVGAGI. V dropped 0 bases and J dropped 2 bases, with 12 bases sitting between them. The CDR3 spans 16 residues. In DNA, the CDR3 is TGTGCCAGCAGTTACTCTAGGGGCGAATACACAGATACGCAGTATTTT. Its translation is CASSYSRGEYTDTQYF.

The J gene is TRBJ2-3, the V gene TRBV24-1; D gene unclear. This CDR3 comprises 12 residues. Per germline, CDR1 KGHDR and CDR2 SFDVKD. The ends were cut back, 7 bases at V and 5 bases at J, with 9 bases in the middle. The CDR3 bases are TGTGCCACCAGAGGACCGATAGATACGCAGTATTTT. It specifies CATRGPIDTQYF.

Many counts were recorded for this clonotype. This rearrangement joins TRBV28 to TRBJ2-7; 10 bases align to TRBD1. The germline V gene encodes CDR1 MDHEN and CDR2 SYDVKM. This CDR3 region has 14 residues. J lost 4 bases, V lost 6 bases, and 6 bases had no gene match. The CDR3, as DNA: TGTGCCAGCAGCTTGGGACAGGGGATTTACGAGCAGTACTTC. Its translation: CASSLGQGIYEQYF.

In this sample, this clonotype turned up a few times. The CDR3 loop is CASSLNGVGQPQHF. CDR3 sequence (DNA): TGTGCCAGCAGTTTGAACGGAGTCGGACAGCCCCAGCATTTT. V is TRBV28 and J is TRBJ1-5; D call uncertain. Germline loops: CDR1 MDHEN, CDR2 SYDVKM. The CDR3 loop spans 14 amino acids. V was trimmed by 3 bases and J by 7 bases, leaving 13 bases between them.

The V and J genes are TRBV7-3 and TRBJ2-5; D remains unclear. The CDR3 loop spans 13 amino acids. V gave up 2 bases and J gave up 7 bases, with 11 bases separating them. Germline CDR1 reads SGHTA; CDR2 reads FQGTGA. DNA of the CDR3: TGTGCCAGCAGCTTAGACGGTCCAGGGACCCAGTACTTC. It translates to CASSLDGPGTQYF.

The V and J genes are TRBV20-1 and TRBJ2-1; D ambiguous. Germline values: CDR1 DFQATT, CDR2 SNEGSKA (reference sequence). The germline V and J ends were trimmed by 1 base and 1 base, with 20 bases remaining between them. This CDR3 has 18 amino acids. The CDR3 DNA follows: TGCAGTGCTAGAGGACCCCTCACGACGCGGATATCCTACAATGAGCAGTTCTTC. This translates into CSARGPLTTRISYNEQFF.

This clonotype was counted only a few times. V and J are TRBV7-2 and TRBJ2-7, with D uncertain. V lost 1 base, J lost 3 bases, and 7 bases lay in between. Germline CDR1 SGHTA, CDR2 FQGNSA. This CDR3 has 13 amino acids. The CDR3: CASSLVVYYEQYF. The CDR3 DNA is TGTGCCAGCAGCTTAGTAGTATACTACGAGCAGTACTTC.

V gene TRBV25-1 combines with J gene TRBJ1-4; D is uncertain. The V gene's germline CDR1 is MGHDK and CDR2 SYGVNS. This CDR3 is 15 amino acids long. V lost 6 bases to trimming and J lost 6 bases, with 17 bases between them. DNA of the CDR3: TGTGCCAGCAGCGTGAAGAGAGGGCTTGATGAAAAACTGTTTTTT. Its protein is CASSVKRGLDEKLFF.

In its sample, this clonotype was seen a few times. The chain combines TRBV10-3 with TRBJ2-7; TRBD2 might be the D (5 bases). V was clipped by 4 bases and J by 7 bases, with 14 bases between them. CDR3 size: 13 residues. CDR1 is ENHRY, CDR2 SYGVKD, per germline. The CDR3 nucleotides are TGTGCCATCAGTGCCCTAGAGGGTGAAGAGCAGTACTTC. Residues: CAISALEGEEQYF.

This clonotype was detected many times. The rearrangement links TRBV7-2 to TRBJ2-5, with a possible D match to TRBD2 (5 bases). The CDR3 extends over 15 amino acids. Germline values: CDR1 SGHTA, CDR2 FQGNSA. The ends were cut back, 5 bases at V and 1 base at J, with 14 bases in the middle. The CDR3 DNA reads TGTGCCAGCAGCCTACCACTAGGCAGCCAAGAGACCCAGTACTTC. Translated: CASSLPLGSQETQYF.

This chain connects TRBV15 to TRBJ2-1; 7 bases line up with TRBD1. Germline V lookup: CDR1 LNHNV, CDR2 YYDKDF (reference sequence). The length of the CDR3 is 14 residues. V trimming: 7 bases; J trimming: 2 bases; junction bases outside the gene matches: 5. The CDR3 sequence is CATTAGTAYNEQFF. Here the CDR3 DNA reads TGTGCCACCACTGCCGGGACAGCCTACAATGAGCAGTTCTTC.

The rearrangement links TRBV9 to TRBJ1-1; the D gene is possibly TRBD1 (6 bases). CDR1 and CDR2 from the germline V gene are SGDLS and YYNGEE. V lost 2 bases and J 7 bases, leaving 12 bases between the germline ends. The CDR3 extends over 13 amino acids. CDR3 sequence (DNA): TGTGCCAGCAGCGTCGACCTGACAGGTGAAGCTTTCTTT. Protein: CASSVDLTGEAFF.

The chain is built from TRBV9 and TRBJ2-7; 7 positions match TRBD1. The CDR3 sequence is 14 residues long. Trimming took 4 bases from V and 3 from J; bases not matched to a gene: 7. Looked up from germline, CDR1 is SGDLS and CDR2 is YYNGEE. For the CDR3, the DNA is TGTGCCAGCAGCTTCAGACAGGGAAACTACGAGCAGTACTTC. It codes for CASSFRQGNYEQYF.

V gene TRBV21-1 combines with J gene TRBJ2-5; TRBD1, the table's D call, was not compared with the DNA. TRBV21-1 is a pseudogene locus. This CDR3 is 16 amino acids long. The CDR3 here is CASSLHAETGKETQYF. CDR3 bases: TGTGCCAGCAGTCTTCACGCCGAGACAGGGAAAGAGACCCAGTACTTC.

This clonotype has more than one count but fewer than ten. V usage is TRBV15 and J usage is TRBJ1-5, with TRBD1 matching over 12 bases. The CDR3 contains 14 residues. Germline CDR1 and CDR2: LNHNV and YYDKDF (reference sequence). V gave up 6 bases and J gave up 6 bases; unmatched junction bases: 3. This CDR3 reads CATSRDRGPQPQHF. DNA of the CDR3: TGTGCCACCAGTAGGGACAGGGGGCCTCAGCCCCAGCATTTT.

The rearrangement links TRBV4-2 to TRBJ2-4, with D uncertain. The DNA end is more similar to TRBJ2-5, so the J call may be wrong. CDR1 and CDR2 from the germline V gene are LGHNA and YNFKEQ. The CDR3 covers 16 residues. In DNA form, the CDR3 reads TGTGCCAGCAGCCAAGAGGGTAGGGCCGTCCAAGAGACCCAGTACTTC. Protein: CASSQEGRAVQETQYF.

The sample holds a few counts of this clonotype. The V gene is TRBV6-2 or TRBV6-3, the J gene TRBJ2-7, with D uncertain. The CDR3 runs 12 residues. The germline gives CDR1 MNHEY, CDR2 SVGEGT. The germline V and J ends were trimmed by 6 bases and 7 bases, with 13 bases remaining between them. CDR3 bases: TGTGCCAGCAGCTTATTCCTCGGGGAGCAGTACTTC. Translation gives CASSLFLGEQYF.

This sequence joins TRBV20-1 and TRBJ2-3, with 7 bases matching TRBD2. Germline trimming cut 4 bases from V and 2 bases from J; bases unmatched to any gene: 6. The germline gives CDR1 DFQATT, CDR2 SNEGSKA (reference sequence). The CDR3 spans 14 residues. The CDR3 protein is CSATAGPATDTQYF. For the CDR3, the DNA is TGCAGTGCTACAGCGGGGCCGGCCACAGATACGCAGTATTTT.

V gene TRBV6-2 or TRBV6-3 combines with J gene TRBJ2-7; D gene ambiguous. Looked up from germline, CDR1 is MNHEY and CDR2 is SVGEGT. There are 16 residues in the CDR3. V was shortened by 6 bases and J by 6 bases, with 24 bases between the two germline ends. The CDR3 loop is CASRSIYIQIVREQYF. DNA for the CDR3: TGTGCCAGCAGGTCGATTTACATACAGATTGTACGCGAGCAGTACTTC.

Only a few counts were recorded for this clonotype. In DNA form, the CDR3 reads TGTGCCAGCAGCTTAGGACTAGCGGCCAAAAACATTCAGTACTTC. This encodes CASSLGLAAKNIQYF. The V call is TRBV7-2, the J call TRBJ2-4; 8 bases line up with TRBD2. V dropped 1 base and J dropped 1; count of bases not matched to a gene: 0. The length of the CDR3 is 15 residues. From germline, CDR1 is SGHTA and CDR2 FQGNSA.

The V call is TRBV6-5, the J call TRBJ2-1; tentative D call: TRBD2 (7 bases). The CDR3 loop spans 15 amino acids. Trimming removed 9 bases from V and 6 bases from J, with 21 bases in between. Looked up from germline, CDR1 is MNHEY and CDR2 is SVGAGI. Written as DNA, the CDR3 is TGTGCCAGTCAATTCAGTGGGGGGGCGCGCAATGAGCAGTTCTTC. It encodes CASQFSGGARNEQFF.

A word on this clonotype: At one boundary the junction diverges from the germline segment, which might be a read error. In nucleotides, the CDR3 is TGTGTCAGCAGCTTAGGCCCTCACTCTGGGGCCAACGTCCTGACTTTC. This encodes CVSSLGPHSGANVLTF. The rearrangement uses TRBV7-3 and TRBJ2-6, with D unclear. The CDR3 spans 16 residues. Germline V gene lookup returns CDR1 SGHTA and CDR2 FQGTGA.

The CDR3 nucleotides are TGTGCCAGCAGCTTACCTAGCGAAGGGGGAGATACGCAGTATTTT. Translated: CASSLPSEGGDTQYF. The chain carries TRBV13 and TRBJ2-3; either TRBD1 or TRBD2 may supply D (6 bases each). The CDR3 has 15 residues. Trimming took off 2 bases at V and 5 bases at J, with 14 bases between the two ends. Germline CDR1 and CDR2: PRHDT and FYEKMQ (reference sequence).

DNA of the CDR3: TGCGCCAGCAGCTCTCCAACCAAGACAGGCCTGGAGACCCAGTACTTC. Translated, it gives CASSSPTKTGLETQYF. The chain links TRBV5-1 to TRBJ2-7; weak D call: TRBD1 (6 bases). The J call could be wrong; TRBJ2-5 is a better fit for the DNA end. The CDR3 runs 16 residues. From germline, CDR1 is SGHRS and CDR2 YFSETQ.

The rearrangement uses TRBV29-1 and TRBJ2-7, with TRBD2 matching over 8 bases. Germline V gene sequence: CDR1 SQVTM, CDR2 ANQGSEA. V was pared by 3 bases and J by 3 bases, with 4 bases of the junction left unmatched. The CDR3 runs to 13 residues. DNA of the CDR3: TGCAGCGTTGATTCGGGGGGGGGCTACGAGCAGTACTTC. Encoded protein: CSVDSGGGYEQYF.